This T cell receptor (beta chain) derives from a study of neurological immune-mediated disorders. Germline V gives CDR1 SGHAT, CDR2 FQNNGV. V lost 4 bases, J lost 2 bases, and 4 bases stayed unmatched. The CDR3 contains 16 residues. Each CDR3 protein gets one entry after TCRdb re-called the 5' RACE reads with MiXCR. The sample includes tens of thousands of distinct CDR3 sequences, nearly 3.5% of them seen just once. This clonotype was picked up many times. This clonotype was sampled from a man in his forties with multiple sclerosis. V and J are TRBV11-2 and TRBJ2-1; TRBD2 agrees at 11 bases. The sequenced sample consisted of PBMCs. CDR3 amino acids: CASSSPGLAAYNEQFF. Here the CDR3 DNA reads TGTGCCAGCAGCTCCCCGGGACTAGCGGCCTACAATGAGCAGTTCTTC. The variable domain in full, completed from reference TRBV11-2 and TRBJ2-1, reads EAGVAQSPRYKIIEKRQSVAFWCNPISGHATLYWYQQILGQGPKLLIQFQNNGVVDDSQLPKDRFSAERLKGVDSTLKIQPAKLEDSAVYLCASSSPGLAAYNEQFFGPGTRLTVL.